This T cell receptor beta chain was found in a study of identical twins. Points from the study as a whole: These conclusions were based on statistical analysis (cross-sectional, not following the same donors). Models underestimated out-of-frame TCR alpha sharing in monozygotic twins.

Trimming removed 1 base from V and 5 bases from J, with 5 bases in between. The CDR3 totals 11 residues. Germline CDR1 is DFQATT and CDR2 is SNEGSKA (reference sequence). There are a few counts of this clonotype. Its antigen remains unidentified. The missing conserved phenylalanine or tryptophan at the end of this CDR3 makes a read error likely. In TCRdb, the 5' RACE reads were re-called with MiXCR into one record per CDR3 protein. The sample has about 890,000 distinct CDR3 sequences, roughly an eighth seen once; the top ten hold around 1.6%. The same specimen was also included in a second study, on yellow fever vaccine responses in identical twins.

This rearrangement joins TRBV20-1 to TRBJ2-5, with D possibly matching TRBD2 (5 bases). Specimen: PBMCs. The origin of this receptor is a woman between 18 and 30 years old in good health. CDR3 region: CSARGEETQYS. The CDR3 DNA reads as TGCAGTGCTAGAGGGGAGGAGACCCAGTACTCC.